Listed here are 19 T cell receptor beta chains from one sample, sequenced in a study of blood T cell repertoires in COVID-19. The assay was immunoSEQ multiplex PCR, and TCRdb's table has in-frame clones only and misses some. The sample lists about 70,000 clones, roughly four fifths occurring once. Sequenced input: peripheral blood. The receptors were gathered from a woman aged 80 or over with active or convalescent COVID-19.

DNA of the CDR3: TGTGCCACCAGCAGTGAAACCGACAGTCATAGCAATCAGCCCCAGCATTTT. This codes for CATSSETDSHSNQPQHF. The chain is built from TRBV15 and TRBJ1-5; D possibly corresponds to TRBD1 (5 bases). Germline V CDR1 and CDR2: LNHNV, YYDKDF (reference sequence). V was cut by 3 bases and J by 0 bases, with 15 bases left in between. The CDR3 length is 17 residues.

The CDR3 protein is CAIGGQRLSNTEAFF. The CDR3 region has the DNA TGTGCCATCGGAGGCCAGCGTCTTTCGAACACTGAAGCTTTCTTT. This chain uses TRBV10-3 with TRBJ1-1, with D uncertain. V lost 8 bases to trimming and J lost 1 base, with 17 bases between them. This CDR3 has 15 residues. Germline values: CDR1 ENHRY, CDR2 SYGVKD.

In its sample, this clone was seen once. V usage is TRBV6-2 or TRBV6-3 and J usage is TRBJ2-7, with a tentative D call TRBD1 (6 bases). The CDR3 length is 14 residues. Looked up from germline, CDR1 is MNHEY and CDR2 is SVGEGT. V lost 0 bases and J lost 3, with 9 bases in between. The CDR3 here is CASSYSNRDYEQYF. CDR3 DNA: TGTGCCAGCAGTTACTCGAACAGGGACTACGAGCAGTACTTC.

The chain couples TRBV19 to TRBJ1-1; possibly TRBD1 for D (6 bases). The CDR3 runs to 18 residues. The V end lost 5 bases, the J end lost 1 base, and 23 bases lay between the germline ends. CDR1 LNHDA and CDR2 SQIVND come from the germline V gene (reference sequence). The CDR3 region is CASSHLLQGQRENTEAFF. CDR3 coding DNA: TGTGCCAGTAGTCACCTCCTACAGGGCCAAAGGGAGAACACTGAAGCTTTCTTT.

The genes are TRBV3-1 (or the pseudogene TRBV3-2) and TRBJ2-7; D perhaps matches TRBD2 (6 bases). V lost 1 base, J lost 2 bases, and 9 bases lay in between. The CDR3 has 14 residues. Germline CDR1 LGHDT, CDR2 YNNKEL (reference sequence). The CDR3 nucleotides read TGTGCCAGCAGCCAAGGGGCGGGGACCTACGAGCAGTACTTC. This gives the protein CASSQGAGTYEQYF.

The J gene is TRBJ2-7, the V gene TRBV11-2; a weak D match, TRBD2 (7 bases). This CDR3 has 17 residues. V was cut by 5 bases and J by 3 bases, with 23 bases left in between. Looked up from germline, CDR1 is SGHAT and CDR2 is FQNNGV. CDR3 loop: CASSPLRGRGEDYEQYF. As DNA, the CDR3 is TGTGCCAGCAGCCCTCTGCGGGGGCGGGGAGAGGACTACGAGCAGTACTTC.

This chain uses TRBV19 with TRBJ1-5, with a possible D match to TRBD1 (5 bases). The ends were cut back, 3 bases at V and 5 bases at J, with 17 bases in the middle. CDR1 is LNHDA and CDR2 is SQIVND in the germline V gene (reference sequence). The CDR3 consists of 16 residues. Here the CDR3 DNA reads TGTGCCAGTAGTATCTGGGCTTCGGGGGGGGATCAGCCCCAGCATTTT. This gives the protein CASSIWASGGDQPQHF.

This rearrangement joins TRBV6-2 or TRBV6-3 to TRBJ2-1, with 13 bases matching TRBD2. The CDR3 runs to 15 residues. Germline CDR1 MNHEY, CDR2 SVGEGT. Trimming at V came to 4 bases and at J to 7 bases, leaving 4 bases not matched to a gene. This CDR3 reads CASSSWTSGGNEQFF. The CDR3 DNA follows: TGTGCCAGCAGTTCCTGGACTAGCGGGGGTAATGAGCAGTTCTTC.

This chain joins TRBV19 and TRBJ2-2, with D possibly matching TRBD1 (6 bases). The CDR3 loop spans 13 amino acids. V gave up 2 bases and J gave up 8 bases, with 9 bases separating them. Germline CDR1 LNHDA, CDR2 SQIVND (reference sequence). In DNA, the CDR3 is TGTGCCAGTAGTATAAACAGGGCTGGGGAGCTGTTTTTT. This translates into CASSINRAGELFF.

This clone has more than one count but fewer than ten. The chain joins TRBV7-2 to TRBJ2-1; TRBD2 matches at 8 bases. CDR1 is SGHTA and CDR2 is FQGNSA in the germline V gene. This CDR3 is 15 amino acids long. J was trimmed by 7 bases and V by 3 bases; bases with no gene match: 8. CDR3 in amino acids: CASSLAGGGLNEQFF. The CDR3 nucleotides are TGTGCCAGCAGCTTGGCGGGGGGCGGTCTAAATGAGCAGTTCTTC.

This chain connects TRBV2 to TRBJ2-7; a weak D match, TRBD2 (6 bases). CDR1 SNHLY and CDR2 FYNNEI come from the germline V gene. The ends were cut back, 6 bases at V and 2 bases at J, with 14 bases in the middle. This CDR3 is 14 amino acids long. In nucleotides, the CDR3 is TGTGCCAGCAGCGGGGGACTGACCACCTACGAGCAGTACTTC. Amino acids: CASSGGLTTYEQYF.

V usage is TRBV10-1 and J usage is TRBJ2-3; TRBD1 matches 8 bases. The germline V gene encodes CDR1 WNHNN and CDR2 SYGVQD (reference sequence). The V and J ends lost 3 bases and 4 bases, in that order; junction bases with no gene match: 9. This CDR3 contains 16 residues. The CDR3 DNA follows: TGCGCCAGCAGTGACAACAGGGGGTTAATGTCAGATACGCAGTATTTT. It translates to CASSDNRGLMSDTQYF.

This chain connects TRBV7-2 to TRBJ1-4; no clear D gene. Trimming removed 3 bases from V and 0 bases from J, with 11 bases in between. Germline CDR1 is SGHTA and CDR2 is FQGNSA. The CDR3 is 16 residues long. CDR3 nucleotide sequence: TGTGCCAGCAGCTTGAGCATAACTGCAACTAATGAAAAACTGTTTTTT. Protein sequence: CASSLSITATNEKLFF.

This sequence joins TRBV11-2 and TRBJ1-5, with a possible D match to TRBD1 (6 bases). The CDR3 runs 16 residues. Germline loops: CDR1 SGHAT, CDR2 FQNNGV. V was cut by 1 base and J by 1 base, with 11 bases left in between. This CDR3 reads CASSLGRGGSNQPQHF. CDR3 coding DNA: TGTGCCAGCAGCTTAGGGAGGGGGGGGAGCAATCAGCCCCAGCATTTT.

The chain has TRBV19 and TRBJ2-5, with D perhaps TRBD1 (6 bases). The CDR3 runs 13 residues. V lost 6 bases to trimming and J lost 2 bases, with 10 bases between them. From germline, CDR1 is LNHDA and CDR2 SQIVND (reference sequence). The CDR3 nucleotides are TGTGCCAGTAGGGGGACAAATCAAGAGACCCAGTACTTC. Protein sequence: CASRGTNQETQYF.

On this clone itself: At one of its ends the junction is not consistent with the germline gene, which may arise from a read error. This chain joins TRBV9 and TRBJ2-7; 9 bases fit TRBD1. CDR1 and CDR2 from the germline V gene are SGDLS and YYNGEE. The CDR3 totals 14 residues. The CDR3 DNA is TGTGCCAGCAGCGTGGGGACAGGGCCCTATGAGCAGTACTTC. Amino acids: CASSVGTGPYEQYF.

CDR3 sequence: CASRKTAGTEAFF. The CDR3 region has the DNA TGTGCCAGCCGAAAAACAGCAGGCACTGAAGCTTTCTTT. The chain links TRBV6-6 to TRBJ1-1; the D is unclear. Germline CDR1 reads MNHNY; CDR2 reads SVGAGI (reference sequence). This CDR3 comprises 13 residues. The V gene lost 8 bases and the J gene lost 4 bases, with 14 bases spanning the gap.

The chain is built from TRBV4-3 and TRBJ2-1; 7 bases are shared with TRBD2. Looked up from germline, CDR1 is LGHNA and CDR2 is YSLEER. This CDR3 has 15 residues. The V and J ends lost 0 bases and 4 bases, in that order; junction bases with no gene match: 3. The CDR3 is CASSQDAGGYNEQFF. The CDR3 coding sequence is TGCGCCAGCAGCCAAGATGCCGGGGGGTACAATGAGCAGTTCTTC.

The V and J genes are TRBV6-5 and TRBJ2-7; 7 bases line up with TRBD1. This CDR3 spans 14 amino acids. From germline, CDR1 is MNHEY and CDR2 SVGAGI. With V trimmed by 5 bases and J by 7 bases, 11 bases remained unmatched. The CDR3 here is CASSTKTGSWEQYF. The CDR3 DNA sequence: TGTGCCAGCAGTACGAAGACAGGGTCGTGGGAGCAGTACTTC.